This T cell receptor (beta chain) came from a study of beta chain features in type 1 diabetes. The study's findings and limits: TCRB CDR3s were moderately but significantly shorter in Type 1 diabetes patients in all four CD4+ subsets.

The CDR3 covers 14 residues. The ends lost 4 bases at V and 4 bases at J; junction bases unmatched: 8. Germline V gene sequence: CDR1 SGHNT, CDR2 YYREEE (reference sequence). As concerns this clone: No antigen is known for it.

Of the isolated RNA, all was reverse transcribed, and so the sequenced material was expressed TCRB transcripts. Produced via immunoSEQ multiplex PCR; TCRdb's table is partial and in-frame only. The data show under 200,000 clones, 8% to 9.5% seen once. The sequence was collected from a woman aged 18-35 years with type 1 diabetes. The genes are TRBV5-4 and TRBJ2-7; the match to TRBD2 covers 7 bases. Material for sequencing was central memory CD4+ T cells from blood. The CDR3 DNA reads as TGTGCCAGCAGCGTGACTAGCAATAGATACGAGCAGTACTTC. It is translated as CASSVTSNRYEQYF.